This is a list of T cell receptor beta chains from one sample in a study of OX40 agonist ivuxolimab in advanced cancers. Clones were read by immunoSEQ multiplex PCR, and TCRdb kept only the in-frame ones, dropping some. The sample has over 20,000 clones; 78% are singletons. This specimen was CD4+ or CD8+ T cells sorted from blood, taken in a trial of the OX40 agonist ivuxolimab. The receptors originated from an adult with an advanced solid tumor such as melanoma, head and neck, liver or kidney cancer. The CDR3 runs from the conserved cysteine through the conserved F or W. Fields, in order: D gene, J gene, V gene, clone size, CDR3 protein, CDR3 DNA. The D gene is left open where the match is weak. Clone size is shown for a subset of rows, as once, few, many or a class of expanded clone.

>TRBD1|TRBJ1-2|TRBV28|NA
CASSTPGTGGRGYTF
TGTGCCAGCAGTACCCCCGGGACAGGGGGCCGGGGCTACACCTTC
>TRBD2|TRBJ2-7|TRBV25-1|few
CASRTSGSYEQYF
TGTGCCAGCCGGACTAGCGGATCCTACGAGCAGTACTTC
>TRBD2|TRBJ2-3|TRBV2|NA
CASGGDSTDTQYF
TGTGCCAGCGGGGGGGATAGCACAGATACGCAGTATTTT
>TRBD2|TRBJ2-5|TRBV7-7|NA
CASSLGPLAGAWETQYF
TGTGCTAGCAGCTTAGGGCCGCTAGCGGGCGCGTGGGAGACCCAGTACTTC
>NA|TRBJ2-3|TRBV7-2|NA
CASSSRTPAQDTQYF
TGTGCCAGCAGCTCTAGGACTCCGGCACAAGATACGCAGTATTTT
>NA|TRBJ2-1|TRBV18|once
CASSLHPLSYNEQFF
TGTGCCAGCTCCCTCCATCCACTCTCCTACAATGAGCAGTTCTTC
>NA|TRBJ1-2|TRBV30|NA
CAWSREPAGYGYTF
TGTGCCTGGTCCCGGGAGCCCGCTGGCTATGGCTACACCTTC
>TRBD1|TRBJ1-3|TRBV9|NA
CASSGTGYSGNTIYF
TGTGCCAGCAGCGGGACAGGCTACTCTGGAAACACCATATATTTT
>NA|TRBJ2-1|TRBV7-9|NA
CASSPRSGSEQFF
TGTGCCAGCAGCCCCCGTTCGGGGAGTGAGCAGTTCTTC
>NA|TRBJ1-1|TRBV7-3|NA
CASSSQGNTEAFF
TGTGCCAGCAGCTCTCAGGGGAACACTGAAGCTTTCTTT
>NA|TRBJ2-1|TRBV5-1|NA
CASSSTSGGNEQFF
TGCGCCAGCAGCTCGACTAGTGGGGGCAATGAGCAGTTCTTC
>NA|TRBJ2-6|TRBV5-1|NA
CASSLVAGRSGANVLTF
TGCGCCAGCAGCTTGGTGGCAGGCCGCTCTGGGGCCAACGTCCTGACTTTC
>NA|TRBJ2-3|TRBV19|NA
CASRQSGDTQYF
TGTGCCAGCAGACAGTCCGGAGATACGCAGTATTTT
>TRBD2|TRBJ2-4|TRBV4-3|once
CASSQASGRAKNIQYF
TGCGCCAGCAGCCAAGCTAGCGGAAGAGCCAAAAACATTCAGTACTTC
>NA|TRBJ2-5|TRBV11-1|NA
CASSPSRGETQYF
TGTGCCAGCAGCCCCTCGAGGGGGGAGACCCAGTACTTC
>TRBD1|TRBJ1-5|TRBV28|NA
CASSKLGQINQPQHF
TGTGCCAGCAGTAAATTGGGACAGATCAATCAGCCCCAGCATTTT
>TRBD2|TRBJ2-5|TRBV9|once
CASSVTGGGALWETQYF
TGTGCCAGCAGCGTTACGGGCGGGGGGGCCTTGTGGGAGACCCAGTACTTC
>TRBD1|TRBJ1-3|TRBV5-4|NA
CASSPRDRGSGNTIYF
TGTGCCAGCAGCCCACGGGACAGGGGCTCTGGAAACACCATATATTTT
>TRBD2|TRBJ2-4|TRBV7-2|few
CASSYVGGVAKNIQYF
TGTGCCAGCAGCTACGTTGGGGGGGTAGCCAAAAACATTCAGTACTTC
>NA|TRBJ2-2|TRBV7-3|NA
CASSQGSTGELFF
TGTGCCAGCAGCCAAGGAAGCACCGGGGAGCTGTTTTTT
>NA|TRBJ1-6|TRBV27|NA
CASSPDYNSPLHF
TGTGCCAGCAGCCCCGACTATAATTCACCCCTCCACTTT
>NA|TRBJ2-1|TRBV30|NA
CAWSLVGLYYSNEQFF
TGTGCCTGGAGCCTTGTCGGGCTCTACTACTCCAATGAGCAGTTCTTC
>NA|TRBJ1-1|TRBV5-8|NA
CASTGVEGDDTEAFF
TGTGCCAGCACCGGGGTTGAGGGGGATGACACTGAAGCTTTCTTT
>NA|TRBJ1-4|TRBV11-2|once
CASSLWEKLFF
TGTGCCAGCAGCTTGTGGGAAAAACTGTTTTTT
>TRBD1|TRBJ2-3|TRBV6-1|NA
CASGDPGTGEHF
TGTGCCAGCGGCGATCCCGGGACAGGGGAACATTTT
>NA|TRBJ2-5|TRBV19|once
CASSGTQQETQYF
TGTGCCAGTAGTGGTACCCAACAAGAGACCCAGTACTTC
>TRBD1|TRBJ1-2|TRBV6-1|few
CASILTGTNYGYTF
TGTGCCAGCATCTTGACAGGGACTAACTATGGCTACACCTTC
>NA|TRBJ1-2|TRBV28|NA
CASSPRNYGYTF
TGTGCCAGCAGCCCGAGGAACTATGGCTACACCTTC
>NA|TRBJ1-2|TRBV7-9|NA
CASSLAGLGLVYGYTF
TGTGCCAGCAGCTTAGCGGGCCTGGGCCTCGTATATGGCTACACCTTC
>NA|TRBJ2-3|TRBV4-2|NA
CATKGDHAQYF
TGTGCCACCAAGGGGGACCATGCGCAGTATTTT
>TRBD1|TRBJ2-1|TRBV5-1|NA
CASSSQGGNYNEQFF
TGCGCCAGCAGTTCACAGGGGGGAAACTACAATGAGCAGTTCTTC
>NA|TRBJ2-3|TRBV29-1|NA
CSVGGRGGRTDTQYF
TGCAGCGTTGGAGGTCGGGGAGGACGAACAGATACGCAGTATTTT
>NA|TRBJ1-1|TRBV28|NA
CASSLLGGGNTEAFF
TGTGCCAGCAGTTTACTAGGGGGGGGGAACACTGAAGCTTTCTTT
>NA|TRBJ2-5|TRBV5-1|NA
CASSLAGWETQYF
TGCGCCAGCAGCTTGGCCGGTTGGGAGACCCAGTACTTC
>NA|TRBJ2-7|TRBV7-2|NA
CASSLAGEGYSYEQYF
TGTGCCAGCAGCTTAGCGGGTGAGGGTTACTCCTACGAGCAGTACTTC
>TRBD1|TRBJ1-1|TRBV6-5|NA
CASSYSRDRLLTFF
TGTGCCAGCAGTTACTCGAGGGACAGGCTTTTGACTTTCTTT
>TRBD1|TRBJ2-1|TRBV2|NA
CASTQGTGGHEQFF
TGTGCCAGCACCCAGGGGACAGGGGGCCATGAGCAGTTCTTC
>NA|TRBJ2-7|TRBV18|few
CASSPRTQGVGSYEQYF
TGTGCCAGCTCACCACGTACCCAGGGAGTGGGGTCCTACGAGCAGTACTTC
>NA|TRBJ2-5|TRBV2|NA
CASSGSADRETQYF
TGTGCCAGCTCCGGGTCCGCCGATCGGGAGACCCAGTACTTC